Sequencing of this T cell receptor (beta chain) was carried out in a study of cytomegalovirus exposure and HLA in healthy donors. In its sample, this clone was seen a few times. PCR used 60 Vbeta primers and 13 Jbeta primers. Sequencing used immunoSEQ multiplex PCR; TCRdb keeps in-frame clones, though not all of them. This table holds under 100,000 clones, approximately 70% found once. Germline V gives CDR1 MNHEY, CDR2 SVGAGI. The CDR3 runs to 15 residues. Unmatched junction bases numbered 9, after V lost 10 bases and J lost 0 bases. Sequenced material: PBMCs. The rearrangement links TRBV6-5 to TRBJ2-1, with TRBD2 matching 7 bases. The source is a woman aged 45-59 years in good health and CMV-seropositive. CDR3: CAIRDYRGSYNEQFF. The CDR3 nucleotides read TGTGCCATCAGGGACTATCGAGGCTCCTACAATGAGCAGTTCTTC.